Below are 7 T cell receptor beta chains sequenced from a single sample in a study of beta chain features in type 1 diabetes. General study findings and limits: TCRB CDR3 length was moderately but significantly reduced in all four CD4+ subsets of Type 1 diabetes patients.

Since all of the isolated RNA was reverse transcribed, expressed TCRB transcripts were what got sequenced. Measured with immunoSEQ multiplex PCR; TCRdb has only the in-frame clones, and not every one. The sample carries more than 300,000 clones, 9.6% recorded once. The antigens of these receptors remain unknown. The source material was central memory CD4+ T cells from blood. All receptors derive from a man in his thirties or forties with type 1 diabetes.

A few counts support this clone. At one boundary the junction diverges from the germline segment, which might be a read error. This chain links TRBV25-1 with TRBJ2-7; maybe TRBD2 (5 bases). The germline CDR1 and CDR2 sequences are MGHDK and SYGVNS. The CDR3 is made up of 12 amino acids. This CDR3 is CASTEGGYEQYF. The CDR3 region has the DNA TGTGCCAGCACTGAAGGAGGCTACGAGCAGTACTTC.

This clone was seen a handful of times. The chain is built from TRBV28 and TRBJ2-5; no firm D call. The J call may be mistaken, given a closer DNA end match to TRBJ2-7. Germline V gives CDR1 MDHEN, CDR2 SYDVKM. This CDR3 has 12 residues. The DNA of the CDR3 is TGTGCCAGCAGTTTTACATCCTACGAGCAGTACTTC. It encodes CASSFTSYEQYF.

This clone has a handful of counts. This chain uses TRBV25-1 with TRBJ2-1; D not certain. CDR3 length: 12 residues. The V gene lost 1 base and the J gene lost 12 bases, with 10 bases spanning the gap. CDR1 MGHDK and CDR2 SYGVNS come from the germline V gene. The chain's CDR3 is CASSESDQVQFF. Here the CDR3 DNA reads TGTGCCAGCAGTGAATCTGACCAAGTGCAGTTCTTC.

Only a few counts were recorded for this clone. The chain employs TRBV7-3 and TRBJ2-7; 7 bases match TRBD2. The CDR3 is made up of 14 amino acids. V trimming: 3 bases; J trimming: 2 bases; junction bases outside the gene matches: 4. The germline V gene encodes CDR1 SGHTA and CDR2 FQGTGA. The CDR3 here is CASSFTSDAYEQYF. The CDR3 DNA reads TGTGCCAGCAGCTTTACTAGCGACGCCTACGAGCAGTACTTC.

The table lists this clone with a few counts. V and J are TRBV6-5 and TRBJ2-4, with no clear D. Germline V lookup: CDR1 MNHEY, CDR2 SVGAGI. The CDR3 extends over 12 amino acids. The V gene lost 5 bases and the J gene lost 14 bases, with 16 bases spanning the gap. For the CDR3, the DNA is TGTGCCAGCAGTGAAGCGCGAAACAGAGAGTACTTC. Amino acid sequence: CASSEARNREYF.

A few counts support this clone. This sequence joins TRBV28 and TRBJ1-4, with D possibly being TRBD1 (5 bases). CDR1 is MDHEN, CDR2 SYDVKM, per germline. The CDR3 sequence is 16 residues long. The V end lost 6 bases, the J end lost 5 bases, and 19 bases lay between the germline ends. CDR3 DNA: TGTGCCAGCAGCCCCAGTTGGAGGGGCCGCAATGAAAAACTGTTTTTT. This translates into CASSPSWRGRNEKLFF.

This clone has only a few counts. Here the CDR3 reads CASSSEYYGYTF. The CDR3, as DNA: TGTGCCAGCAGTTCAGAATACTATGGCTACACCTTC. J is TRBJ1-2 and V is TRBV6-5; D remains ambiguous. CDR1 and CDR2 (germline): MNHEY, SVGAGI. The CDR3 length is 12 residues. The germline V and J ends were trimmed by 4 bases and 3 bases, with 6 bases remaining between them.